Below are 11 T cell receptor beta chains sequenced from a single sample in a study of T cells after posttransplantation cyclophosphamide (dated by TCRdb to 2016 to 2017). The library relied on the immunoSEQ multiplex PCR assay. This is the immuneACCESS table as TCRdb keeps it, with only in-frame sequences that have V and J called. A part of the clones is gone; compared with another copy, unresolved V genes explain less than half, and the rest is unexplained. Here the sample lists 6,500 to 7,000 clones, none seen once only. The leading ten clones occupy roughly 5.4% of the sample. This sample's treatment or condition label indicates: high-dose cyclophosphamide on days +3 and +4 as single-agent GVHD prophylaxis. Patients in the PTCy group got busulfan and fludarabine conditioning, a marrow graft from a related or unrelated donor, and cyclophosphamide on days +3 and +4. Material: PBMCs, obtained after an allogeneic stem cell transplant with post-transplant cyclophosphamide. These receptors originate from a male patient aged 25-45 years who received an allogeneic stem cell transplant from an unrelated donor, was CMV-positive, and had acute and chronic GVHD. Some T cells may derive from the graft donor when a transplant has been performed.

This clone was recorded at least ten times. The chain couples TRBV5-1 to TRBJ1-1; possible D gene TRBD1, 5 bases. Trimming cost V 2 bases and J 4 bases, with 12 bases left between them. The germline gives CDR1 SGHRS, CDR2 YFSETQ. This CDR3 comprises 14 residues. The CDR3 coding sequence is TGCGCCAGCAGCTTTCTGGGAGGGGCCACTGAAGCTTTCTTT. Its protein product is CASSFLGGATEAFF.

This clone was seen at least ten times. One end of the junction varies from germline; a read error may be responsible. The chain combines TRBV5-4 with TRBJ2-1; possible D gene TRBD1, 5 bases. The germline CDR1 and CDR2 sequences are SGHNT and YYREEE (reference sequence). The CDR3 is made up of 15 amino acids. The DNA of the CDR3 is TGTGCCAGCAGCTCCCCTGGGGCCTCCAACAATGAGCAGTTCTTC. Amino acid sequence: CASSSPGASNNEQFF.

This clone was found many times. The CDR3 region has the DNA TGTGCCAGTAGTATAGGAGACAGGGTTAACACTGAAGCTTTCTTT. Translating it yields CASSIGDRVNTEAFF. The chain has TRBV19 and TRBJ1-1; 7 positions match TRBD1. This CDR3 has 15 amino acids. CDR1 is LNHDA, CDR2 SQIVND, per germline (reference sequence). With 1 base clipped from V and 2 bases from J, the junction kept 4 bases outside the gene matches.

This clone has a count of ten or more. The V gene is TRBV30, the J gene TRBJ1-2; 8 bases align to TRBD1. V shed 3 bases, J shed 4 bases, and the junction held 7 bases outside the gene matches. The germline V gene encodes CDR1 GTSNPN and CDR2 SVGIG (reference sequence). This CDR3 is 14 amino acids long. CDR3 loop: CAWRQQGEGYGYTF. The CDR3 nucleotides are TGTGCCTGGAGGCAACAGGGGGAAGGCTATGGCTACACCTTC.

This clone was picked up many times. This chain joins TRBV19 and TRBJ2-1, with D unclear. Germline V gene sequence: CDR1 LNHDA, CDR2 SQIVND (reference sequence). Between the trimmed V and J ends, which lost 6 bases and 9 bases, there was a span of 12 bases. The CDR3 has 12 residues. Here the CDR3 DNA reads TGTGCCAGTAGAAAAGCCGGCGGTGAGCAGTTCTTC. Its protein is CASRKAGGEQFF.

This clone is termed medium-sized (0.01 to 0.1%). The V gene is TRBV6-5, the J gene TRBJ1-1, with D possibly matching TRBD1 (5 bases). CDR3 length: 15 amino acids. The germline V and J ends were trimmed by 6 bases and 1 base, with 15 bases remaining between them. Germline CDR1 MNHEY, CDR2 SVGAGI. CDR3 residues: CASSRVGLGNTEAFF. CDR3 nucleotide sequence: TGTGCCAGCAGCCGCGTGGGGCTAGGGAACACTGAAGCTTTCTTT.

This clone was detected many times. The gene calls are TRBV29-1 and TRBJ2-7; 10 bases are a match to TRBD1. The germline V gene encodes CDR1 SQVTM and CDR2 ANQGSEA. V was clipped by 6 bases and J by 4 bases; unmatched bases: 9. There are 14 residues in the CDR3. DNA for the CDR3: TGCAGCGTAAACGGCGCGGGACAGGGGTACGAGCAGTACTTC. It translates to CSVNGAGQGYEQYF.

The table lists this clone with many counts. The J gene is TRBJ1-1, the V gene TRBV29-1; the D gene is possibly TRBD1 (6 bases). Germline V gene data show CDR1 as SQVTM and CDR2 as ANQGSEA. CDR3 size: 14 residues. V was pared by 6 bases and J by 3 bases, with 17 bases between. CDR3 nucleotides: TGCAGCGTGAAAACGGGGGGCTTGGACACTGAAGCTTTCTTT. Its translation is CSVKTGGLDTEAFF.

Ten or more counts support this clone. This CDR3 is CASGLPQQGITGYTF. DNA for the CDR3: TGTGCTAGTGGTTTGCCCCAACAGGGTATCACTGGCTACACCTTC. The chain employs TRBV12-5 and TRBJ1-2, with TRBD1 as a possible D gene (6 bases). V was clipped by 2 bases and J by 7 bases, with 17 bases between them. The CDR3 loop spans 15 amino acids. Germline CDR1 is LGHNT and CDR2 is FRNRAP.

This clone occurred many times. Here the CDR3 reads CASSRGLGGETQYF. The CDR3 DNA sequence: TGTGCCAGCAGTCGCGGACTTGGCGGAGAGACCCAGTACTTC. The gene calls are TRBV6-5 and TRBJ2-5; D is perhaps TRBD2 (5 bases). The CDR3 is 14 residues long. V was pared by 5 bases and J by 4 bases, with 14 bases between. Germline CDR1 and CDR2: MNHEY and SVGAGI.

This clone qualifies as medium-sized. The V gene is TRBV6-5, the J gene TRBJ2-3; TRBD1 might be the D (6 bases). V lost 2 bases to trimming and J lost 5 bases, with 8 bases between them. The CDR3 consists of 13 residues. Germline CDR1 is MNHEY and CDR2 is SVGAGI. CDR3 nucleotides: TGTGCCAGCAGTTACACACAGGGAGATACGCAGTATTTT. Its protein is CASSYTQGDTQYF.